This T cell receptor (beta chain) was captured in a study of blood T cell repertoires in COVID-19. Across the whole study: There were acute and convalescent COVID-19 samples, and they came from the United States, Italy and Spain. The analysed material was cDNA or gDNA that came from T cells, B-cell-depleted T cells, or PBMCs.

The V gene's germline CDR1 is SNHLY and CDR2 FYNNEI. Trimming left V 5 bases short and J 8 bases short, with 16 bases between. The CDR3 has 14 residues. Original handling: Cell counts per sample came from amplifying reference gene primers. The data were produced by immunoSEQ multiplex PCR, yet TCRdb's version contains in-frame clones alone and is incomplete. V, J and clone size reflect that table, while D and trimming were determined from the DNA. The sample comprises 300,000 to 400,000 clones, roughly 88% of which are singletons, and around 0.95% rests with the top ten. Participants came from about two dozen US areas, aged roughly 18 to 100 years.

The genes are TRBV2 and TRBJ1-3; no firm D call. This TCR derives from a woman under 40 with acute COVID-19. The material sequenced was PBMCs or T cells enriched from blood (not recorded which). CDR3 sequence: CASSPTMTIDTIYF. CDR3 bases: TGTGCCAGCAGTCCGACAATGACTATCGACACCATATATTTT. Based on the CDR3 plus reference TRBV2 and TRBJ1-3, the full variable domain is EPEVTQTPSHQVTQMGQEVILRCVPISNHLYFYWYRQILGQKVEFLVSFYNNEISEKSEIFDDQFSVERPDGSNFTLKIRSTKLEDSAMYFCASSPTMTIDTIYFGEGSWLTVV.